This TCR beta chain was captured in a study of blood T cell repertoires in COVID-19. Study summary: The origin of the acute and convalescent COVID-19 samples was the United States, Italy and Spain. The cDNA or gDNA used as material had been derived from T cells, B-cell-depleted T cells, or PBMCs.

Profiling relied on immunoSEQ multiplex PCR, and the TCRdb table lists in-frame clones only, not all of them. The sample contains more than 250,000 clones, 86% of which appear only once. CDR3 length equals 10 residues. The V gene lost 8 bases and the J gene lost 10 bases, with 6 bases spanning the gap. CDR1 is LNHDA, CDR2 SQIVND, per germline (reference sequence). The chain carries TRBV19 and TRBJ1-6; D gene ambiguous. Source material: peripheral blood. This clonotype was sampled from a woman between 45 and 60 years old with acute or convalescent COVID-19. CDR3 DNA sequence: TGTGCCAGTGGTGGCTCACCCCTCCACTTT. Protein sequence: CASGGSPLHF.